One sample yielded the 21 T cell receptor beta chains listed below, sequenced in a study of neurological immune-mediated disorders. TCRdb processed the 5' RACE reads anew with MiXCR; each CDR3 protein has one entry. The sample has some 68,000 distinct CDR3 sequences, roughly 15% seen once. Documented time point: longitudinal time-point 1 (baseline). The specimen was PBMCs. The source is a female donor with HTLV-1-associated myelopathy (HAM/TSP).

This clonotype came up a few times. The chain recombines TRBV7-9 with TRBJ2-3, with D uncertain. The V end lost 4 bases, the J end lost 2 bases, and 10 bases lay between the germline ends. Germline V CDR1 and CDR2: SEHNR, FQNEAQ (reference sequence). The CDR3 is made up of 14 amino acids. CDR3: CASSYVVSTDTQYF. CDR3 bases: TGTGCCAGCAGCTACGTTGTGTCCACAGATACGCAGTATTTT.

This clonotype was found many times. This chain joins TRBV28 and TRBJ2-2; the match to TRBD2 covers 11 bases. Germline CDR1 is MDHEN and CDR2 is SYDVKM. The CDR3 extends over 16 amino acids. Trimming at V came to 5 bases and at J to 6 bases, leaving 8 bases not matched to a gene. The CDR3 nucleotides are TGTGCCAGCAGTAGACTTAGCGGGGGGGCCGCCGGGGAGCTGTTTTTT. Its protein product is CASSRLSGGAAGELFF.

This clonotype was counted ten times or more. The chain is built from TRBV12-3 or TRBV12-4 and TRBJ2-7; D is perhaps TRBD2 (5 bases). The CDR3 sequence is 14 residues long. Trimming left V 3 bases short and J 2 bases short, with 11 bases between. The CDR3 loop reads CASSFRPGTYEQYF. The CDR3 DNA reads TGTGCCAGCAGTTTCCGTCCGGGGACCTACGAGCAGTACTTC.

Ten or more counts support this clonotype. The chain carries TRBV7-9 and TRBJ1-2; TRBD1 agrees at 7 bases. The V and J ends lost 0 bases and 6 bases, in that order; junction bases with no gene match: 1. Germline assignment: CDR1 SEHNR and CDR2 FQNEAQ (reference sequence). This CDR3 region has 13 residues. This CDR3 reads CASSLAGTDGYTF. In DNA form, the CDR3 reads TGTGCCAGCAGCTTAGCGGGGACAGATGGCTACACCTTC.

This clonotype has at least ten counts. This chain uses TRBV15 with TRBJ2-2, with 8 bases that match TRBD1. The CDR3 is made up of 16 amino acids. In germline, CDR1 is LNHNV, CDR2 YYDKDF (reference sequence). J lost 5 bases, V lost 5 bases, and 10 bases had no gene match. The CDR3 loop is CATSGDRGVGTGELFF. CDR3 bases: TGTGCCACCAGCGGTGACAGGGGCGTGGGGACCGGGGAGCTGTTTTTT.

This clonotype was seen many times. The rearrangement joins TRBV20-1 to TRBJ2-3; tentatively, D is TRBD1 or TRBD2 (5 bases each). V lost 6 bases and J lost 5, with 12 bases in between. Germline loops: CDR1 DFQATT, CDR2 SNEGSKA (reference sequence). This CDR3 has 12 residues. CDR3 protein: CSARGYKDTQYF. As DNA, the CDR3 is TGCAGTGCGAGGGGCTATAAAGATACGCAGTATTTT.

By share of the sample, this clonotype is medium-sized. The chain combines TRBV5-1 with TRBJ2-7; D perhaps matches TRBD2 (7 bases). Germline V CDR1 and CDR2: SGHRS, YFSETQ. The CDR3 length is 15 residues. V was clipped by 2 bases and J by 1 base, with 13 bases between them. The CDR3 loop is CASSFGGGQSYEQYF. The CDR3 nucleotides read TGCGCCAGCAGCTTCGGCGGGGGCCAATCCTACGAGCAGTACTTC.

This clonotype was recorded at least ten times. J is TRBJ2-3 and V is TRBV10-3, with TRBD1 identical over 11 bases. This CDR3 region has 16 residues. Germline trimming cut 6 bases from V and 6 bases from J; bases unmatched to any gene: 11. Germline CDR1 and CDR2: ENHRY and SYGVKD. CDR3 sequence (DNA): TGTGCCATCAGCCTACTCGGGACAGGGGGAGCGGATACGCAGTATTTT. It specifies CAISLLGTGGADTQYF.

This clonotype was counted ten times or more. This sequence joins TRBV5-1 and TRBJ2-1; TRBD2 matches at 12 bases. V dropped 3 bases and J dropped 5; count of bases not matched to a gene: 6. This CDR3 contains 16 residues. Germline V gene data show CDR1 as SGHRS and CDR2 as YFSETQ. The CDR3 DNA follows: TGCGCCAGCAGCTGGAGGACTAGCGGGGTCCACAATGAGCAGTTCTTC. Translation: CASSWRTSGVHNEQFF.

This clonotype was observed many times. The gene calls are TRBV20-1 and TRBJ2-7; 7 bases line up with TRBD1. Germline lookup yields CDR1 DFQATT and CDR2 SNEGSKA (reference sequence). V dropped 0 bases and J dropped 4; count of bases not matched to a gene: 9. This CDR3 contains 15 residues. The CDR3 nucleotides read TGCAGTGCTAGAGATCGCCGACAGGGCGGTTACGAGCAGTACTTC. Its translation: CSARDRRQGGYEQYF.

This clonotype was counted at least ten times. The V and J genes are TRBV5-1 and TRBJ2-1; TRBD1 is a possible D gene (5 bases). V was pared by 4 bases and J by 2 bases, with 10 bases between. Germline lookup yields CDR1 SGHRS and CDR2 YFSETQ. This CDR3 is 14 amino acids long. In DNA, the CDR3 is TGCGCCAGCAGCCTGATGGACACCTACAATGAGCAGTTCTTC. Translating gives CASSLMDTYNEQFF.

This clonotype was observed many times. This chain connects TRBV12-3 or TRBV12-4 to TRBJ2-3; TRBD1 matches at 9 bases. The CDR3 runs 14 residues. The V segment lost 5 bases and the J segment 4 bases; nucleotides outside the gene matches: 4. CDR3 residues: CASSGQGIADTQYF. The CDR3 coding sequence is TGTGCCAGCAGTGGACAGGGGATTGCAGATACGCAGTATTTT.

The genes are TRBV7-2 and TRBJ1-2; perhaps TRBD1 as D (6 bases). The CDR3 is 15 residues long. CDR1 and CDR2 from the germline V gene are SGHTA and FQGNSA. V was pared by 5 bases and J by 8 bases, with 21 bases between. The CDR3: CASSRQEKNFGGYTF. The CDR3 coding sequence is TGTGCCAGCAGCAGACAGGAAAAAAATTTTGGGGGCTACACCTTC. The full variable domain, with the rest looked up from reference TRBV7-2 and TRBJ1-2, is GAGVSQSPSNKVTEKGKDVELRCDPISGHTALYWYRQSLGQGLEFLIYFQGNSAPDKSGLPSDRFSAERTGGSVSTLTIQRTQQEDSAVYLCASSRQEKNFGGYTFGSGTRLTVV.

This clonotype occurred many times. J is TRBJ2-7 and V is TRBV6-5, with 12 bases aligning to TRBD1. CDR1 MNHEY and CDR2 SVGAGI come from the germline V gene. With V trimmed by 2 bases and J by 9 bases, 8 bases remained unmatched. The CDR3 runs to 15 residues. CDR3 residues: CASSYPGQGALRQYF. CDR3 sequence (DNA): TGTGCCAGCAGTTACCCGGGACAGGGGGCCCTACGGCAGTACTTC.

This clonotype was seen at least ten times. This chain connects TRBV28 to TRBJ2-5; 8 bases align to TRBD1. The V gene's germline CDR1 is MDHEN and CDR2 SYDVKM. V lost 5 bases, J lost 4 bases, and 3 bases stayed unmatched. The CDR3 contains 13 residues. The CDR3 reads CASSIGQGETQYF. Written as DNA, the CDR3 is TGTGCCAGCAGTATCGGACAGGGAGAGACCCAGTACTTC.

In the case of this clonotype: A much larger clone differs by one base, so this may be a read error. The chain recombines TRBV28 with TRBJ1-3, with D possibly TRBD1 on 5 matching bases. V was clipped by 7 bases and J by 4 bases, with 17 bases between them. CDR1 is MDHEN, CDR2 SYDVKM, per germline. The CDR3 loop spans 15 amino acids. As DNA, the CDR3 is TGTGCCAGCACCACCCCGGGAAGGGACGGAAACACCATATATTTT. This gives the protein CASTTPGRDGNTIYF.

This clonotype has ten or more counts. The chain combines TRBV12-3 or TRBV12-4 with TRBJ2-1; 7 nucleotides match TRBD2. The CDR3 is 12 amino acids. V dropped 6 bases and J dropped 11; count of bases not matched to a gene: 7. CDR3 in amino acids: CASSLGGTKQFF. The CDR3 DNA sequence: TGTGCCAGCAGCCTGGGGGGGACCAAGCAGTTCTTC.

This clonotype was picked up a small number of times. The CDR3 bases are TGTGCCAGCAGCGTAGGTGAGGGTACCGGGGAGCTGTTTTTT. This encodes CASSVGEGTGELFF. This chain joins TRBV9 and TRBJ2-2; D is possibly TRBD2 (5 bases). This CDR3 has 14 residues. V lost 0 bases, J lost 5 bases, and 8 bases lay in between. Germline lookup yields CDR1 SGDLS and CDR2 YYNGEE.

This clonotype appeared many times. V and J are TRBV5-1 and TRBJ2-7, with D perhaps TRBD1 (6 bases). V was cut by 4 bases and J by 5 bases, with 16 bases left in between. The CDR3 extends over 14 amino acids. Germline-derived CDR1 and CDR2 are SGHRS and YFSETQ. The chain's CDR3 is CASSPQGTVHEQYF. The CDR3 nucleotides read TGCGCCAGCAGCCCCCAGGGGACCGTCCACGAGCAGTACTTC.

Many counts were recorded for this clonotype. This chain links TRBV10-3 with TRBJ1-5; the D gene is possibly TRBD1 (5 bases). The CDR3 length is 17 residues. V was shortened by 0 bases and J by 5 bases, with 17 bases between the two germline ends. Germline-derived CDR1 and CDR2 are ENHRY and SYGVKD. CDR3 DNA sequence: TGTGCCATCAGTGAGTCAGGAGGGGTTCAGTCCGATCAGCCCCAGCATTTT. This gives the protein CAISESGGVQSDQPQHF.

Notes on this clonotype: A clone one base away is much larger, so this may be a read error. The chain uses TRBV12-3 or TRBV12-4 and TRBJ2-3, with TRBD1 as a possible D gene (6 bases). V gave up 9 bases and J gave up 4 bases, with 17 bases separating them. The CDR3 is 14 residues long. The CDR3 nucleotides are TGTGCCAGTTACGGACAGATTCATGCAGATACGCAGTATTTT. Amino acid sequence: CASYGQIHADTQYF.